This T cell receptor (beta chain) is drawn from a study of blood T cell repertoires in COVID-19. In the study overall: Some COVID-19 samples were acute and others convalescent; all came from the United States, Italy and Spain. T cells, B-cell-depleted T cells, or PBMCs supplied cDNA or gDNA.

Original data processing: Estimation of nucleated cell counts was performed using reference gene primer amplification. Measured with immunoSEQ multiplex PCR; TCRdb has only the in-frame clones, and not every one. From that table come the V and J calls and clone size; the DNA was used to work out D and trimming. The sample has some 110,000 clones, about nine tenths seen once. Deletions cut 2 bases from V and 5 bases from J, with 11 bases between. This CDR3 has 14 amino acids. Per germline, CDR1 SGHAT and CDR2 FQNNGV. The genes are TRBV11-2 and TRBJ2-3; D is perhaps TRBD1 (6 bases). The TCR comes from a man in his 70s who had recovered from COVID-19. Source material: peripheral blood. This CDR3 reads CASSLFTGIDTQYF. Written as DNA, the CDR3 is TGTGCCAGCAGCTTATTTACAGGGATAGATACGCAGTATTTT.